These 13 T cell receptor beta chains share one sample of origin, sequenced in a study of T cell repertoires in cytomegalovirus infection. TCRdb processed the reads anew with MiXCR; each CDR3 protein has one entry. The repertoire has fewer than 250,000 distinct CDR3 sequences, approximately 13% of them found once; the top ten carry 1.5% to 2%. Sequencing was carried out using PBMCs. The receptors derive from a human donor in good health (CMV status not recorded). Some clones in this sample may be carry-over from other donors' samples.

This clonotype showed up many times. The chain employs TRBV7-2 and TRBJ1-6; maybe TRBD1 (5 bases). This CDR3 has 15 amino acids. The germline CDR1 and CDR2 sequences are SGHTA and FQGNSA. V gave up 4 bases and J gave up 9 bases, with 16 bases separating them. CDR3 sequence: CASSSVGGVGSPLHF. Written as DNA, the CDR3 is TGTGCCAGCAGCTCCGTGGGGGGTGTCGGTTCACCCCTCCACTTT.

This clonotype has a single count. The V gene is TRBV18, the J gene TRBJ1-1; D might be TRBD1 (6 bases). The V end lost 0 bases, the J end lost 11 bases, and 13 bases lay between the germline ends. Germline lookup yields CDR1 KGHSH and CDR2 LQKENI. This CDR3 has 13 amino acids. CDR3 nucleotide sequence: TGTGCCAGCTCACCACCCGGGGGCGGACTTGCTTTCTTT. As protein: CASSPPGGGLAFF.

Only a few counts were recorded for this clonotype. The chain couples TRBV29-1 to TRBJ2-5; 7 bases fit TRBD2. The ends lost 4 bases at V and 1 base at J; junction bases unmatched: 3. Germline lookup yields CDR1 SQVTM and CDR2 ANQGSEA. The CDR3 spans 13 residues. CDR3 loop: CSVGGGSQETQYF. As DNA, the CDR3 is TGCAGCGTTGGGGGAGGGAGCCAAGAGACCCAGTACTTC.

This clonotype has a count of ten or more. The chain has TRBV6-2 or TRBV6-3 and TRBJ2-7; no clear D gene. The germline V and J ends were trimmed by 5 bases and 4 bases, with 3 bases remaining between them. Looked up from germline, CDR1 is MNHEY and CDR2 is SVGEGT. The CDR3 has 10 amino acids. The CDR3 region is CASSDYEQYF. In nucleotides, the CDR3 is TGTGCCAGCAGTGATTACGAGCAGTACTTC.

This clonotype was counted a few times. This chain links TRBV2 with TRBJ2-1; D may match TRBD1 or TRBD2 (5 bases each). CDR1 and CDR2 from the germline V gene are SNHLY and FYNNEI. Trimming cost V 5 bases and J 8 bases, with 22 bases left between them. The CDR3 length is 16 residues. The CDR3 here is CASSFPGLGTGDEQFF. The CDR3 DNA follows: TGTGCCAGCAGTTTTCCAGGACTGGGGACCGGGGATGAGCAGTTCTTC. The variable domain in full, with the rest retrieved from reference TRBV2 and TRBJ2-1, is EPEVTQTPSHQVTQMGQEVILRCVPISNHLYFYWYRQILGQKVEFLVSFYNNEISEKSEIFDDQFSVERPDGSNFTLKIRSTKLEDSAMYFCASSFPGLGTGDEQFFGPGTRLTVL.

V and J are TRBV18 and TRBJ2-3, with 13 bases matching TRBD2. The CDR3 loop spans 16 amino acids. The germline CDR1 and CDR2 sequences are KGHSH and LQKENI. Trimming removed 5 bases from V and 0 bases from J; junction bases left unmatched: 2. CDR3 coding DNA: TGTGCCAGCTCAAAGGGACTAGCGGGAAGCACAGATACGCAGTATTTT. Amino acid sequence: CASSKGLAGSTDTQYF.

This clonotype has at least ten counts. CDR3 region: CASQRSSGRNTGELFF. CDR3 nucleotide sequence: TGTGCCAGCCAAAGGTCCAGCGGGAGGAACACCGGGGAGCTGTTTTTT. This chain joins TRBV7-2 and TRBJ2-2; TRBD2 matches at 8 bases. The CDR3 runs to 16 residues. CDR1 is SGHTA and CDR2 is FQGNSA in the germline V gene. V lost 8 bases to trimming and J lost 1 base; unmatched junction nucleotides: 9.

This clonotype was seen at least ten times. The J gene is TRBJ2-7, the V gene TRBV11-2; TRBD1 might be the D (5 bases). Germline V lookup: CDR1 SGHAT, CDR2 FQNNGV. Trimming shortened V by 3 bases and J by 5 bases, and 17 bases separated the two germline ends. CDR3 length: 15 amino acids. The CDR3 loop reads CASSLGRATTDEQYF. In DNA, the CDR3 is TGTGCCAGCAGCTTGGGCAGGGCTACGACGGACGAGCAGTACTTC.

Ten or more counts support this clonotype. The chain recombines TRBV14 with TRBJ2-7; possibly TRBD1 for D (6 bases). The V gene lost 1 base and the J gene lost 6 bases, with 10 bases spanning the gap. Germline V gives CDR1 SGHDN, CDR2 FVKESK. This CDR3 has 13 residues. CDR3 amino acids: CASSQVIGGEQYF. CDR3 DNA: TGTGCCAGCAGCCAAGTTATAGGGGGCGAGCAGTACTTC. Full variable domain (outside the CDR3, taken from reference TRBV14 and TRBJ2-7): EAGVTQFPSHSVIEKGQTVTLRCDPISGHDNLYWYRRVMGKEIKFLLHFVKESKQDESGMPNNRFLAERTGGTYSTLKVQPAELEDSGVYFCASSQVIGGEQYFGPGTRLTVT.

This chain connects TRBV28 to TRBJ1-2; D might be TRBD1 (6 bases). The germline CDR1 and CDR2 sequences are MDHEN and SYDVKM. V was pared by 2 bases and J by 8 bases, with 12 bases between. The CDR3 has 13 amino acids. CDR3 loop: CASSLGGRGGYTF. CDR3 coding DNA: TGTGCCAGCAGTTTAGGGGGCCGTGGGGGCTACACCTTC.

This clonotype was observed at least ten times. The rearrangement links TRBV6-2 or TRBV6-3 to TRBJ1-5; the D is unclear. Germline lookup yields CDR1 MNHEY and CDR2 SVGEGT. Trimming took off 0 bases at V and 4 bases at J, with 10 bases between the two ends. The CDR3 sequence is 15 residues long. The CDR3 protein is CASSYSGRLNQPQHF. In DNA, the CDR3 is TGTGCCAGCAGTTACTCGGGCAGGTTGAATCAGCCCCAGCATTTT.

To note about this clonotype: A read error may explain this, as a much larger clone is one base away. The J gene is TRBJ1-1, the V gene TRBV6-2 or TRBV6-3; 8 nucleotides match TRBD1. The trim removed 4 bases at V and 0 bases at J, leaving 7 bases unmatched. CDR1 is MNHEY, CDR2 SVGEGT, per germline. The CDR3 contains 16 residues. In DNA form, the CDR3 reads TGTGCCAGCAGTTGGGACAGGTGGGACATGAACACTGAAGCTTTCTTT. Its translation is CASSWDRWDMNTEAFF.

The chain combines TRBV4-2 with TRBJ2-1; D perhaps matches TRBD2 (6 bases). Germline V gives CDR1 LGHNA, CDR2 YNFKEQ. With 4 bases removed from V and 8 bases from J, the gap between germline ends came to 15 bases. This CDR3 contains 14 residues. The CDR3 region is CASSPRDSGDEQFF. In nucleotides, the CDR3 is TGTGCCAGCAGCCCCCGGGACTCGGGGGATGAGCAGTTCTTC.